There are a few counts of the clone carrying this TCR beta chain. Its antigen is unknown. The entry originates in a study of identical twins. The length of the CDR3 is 13 residues. Germline V gene sequence: CDR1 MNHEY, CDR2 SMNVEV (reference sequence). The germline V and J ends were trimmed by 5 bases and 3 bases, with 11 bases remaining between them. Each cDNA held unique molecular identifiers, and template switching gave it a universal primer site. TCRdb fed the 5' RACE reads into MiXCR, producing one record per CDR3 protein. The table lists around 250,000 distinct CDR3 sequences, over 5.5% of them singletons. Study-wide results and caveats: Sequences that were beta out-of-frame showed weaker excess twin sharing. Memory repertoires lacked the insertion deficit that abundant cord blood beta clonotypes showed.

These data were also filed under a second study, of T cells expressing NK-cell markers. That study reports: The sequencing cohort of eight donors included seven HCMV-seropositive individuals and one seronegative individual.

The source of this sequence is a woman aged 18-30 years in good health. What was sequenced was CD8+ T cells sorted from blood. The gene calls are TRBV27 and TRBJ2-7; D call uncertain. CDR3 in amino acids: CASSEGPDYEQYF. The CDR3 DNA reads TGTGCCAGCAGTGAAGGACCGGACTACGAGCAGTACTTC.